Below, 6 T cell receptor beta chains from the same sample are listed, as sequenced in a study of blood T cell repertoires in COVID-19. Some clones are missing from TCRdb's copy, which holds only in-frame ones; the method was immunoSEQ multiplex PCR. The sample has 55,000 to 85,000 clones, 75% to 90% seen once. The sequencing input was peripheral blood. All receptors derive from a human donor in a cohort sampled during active COVID-19.

The rearrangement uses TRBV12-5 and TRBJ2-3, with 9 bases identical to TRBD2. Germline V gives CDR1 LGHNT, CDR2 FRNRAP. J was trimmed by 1 base and V by 5 bases; bases with no gene match: 4. This CDR3 has 15 amino acids. CDR3 DNA: TGTGCTAGTGGTCCTAGCGGGAAACGCACAGATACGCAGTATTTT. Protein product: CASGPSGKRTDTQYF.

V usage is TRBV14 and J usage is TRBJ1-1; D is perhaps TRBD1 (5 bases). In germline, CDR1 is SGHDN, CDR2 FVKESK. The CDR3 spans 15 residues. V was pared by 0 bases and J by 4 bases, with 12 bases between. The chain's CDR3 is CASSQEGALSTEAFF. DNA of the CDR3: TGTGCCAGCAGCCAAGAAGGGGCGCTTAGCACTGAAGCTTTCTTT. Combining the CDR3 with reference TRBV14 and TRBJ1-1 gives the whole variable domain EAGVTQFPSHSVIEKGQTVTLRCDPISGHDNLYWYRRVMGKEIKFLLHFVKESKQDESGMPNNRFLAERTGGTYSTLKVQPAELEDSGVYFCASSQEGALSTEAFFGQGTRLTVV.

The CDR3 region is CASSLVGGAWEQYF. DNA of the CDR3: TGTGCCAGCAGCTTAGTAGGGGGCGCGTGGGAGCAGTACTTC. The chain is built from TRBV11-2 and TRBJ2-7; 7 bases map to TRBD1. The CDR3 runs to 14 residues. The germline V gene has CDR1 SGHAT and CDR2 FQNNGV. The V segment lost 1 base and the J segment 7 bases; nucleotides outside the gene matches: 7.

The V call is TRBV4-2, the J call TRBJ1-2; unclear D gene. This CDR3 has 16 residues. Between the trimmed V and J ends, which lost 0 bases and 3 bases, there was a span of 14 bases. Per the germline V gene, CDR1 is LGHNA and CDR2 is YNFKEQ. CDR3 loop: CASSQEDLRGYYGYTF. The CDR3 nucleotides read TGTGCCAGCAGCCAAGAAGATCTGCGCGGATACTATGGCTACACCTTC.

This chain uses TRBV21-1 with TRBJ1-2; the DNA was not used to check the table's D call, TRBD1. TRBV21-1 constitutes a pseudogene. This CDR3 contains 14 residues. CDR3 nucleotide sequence: TGTGCCAGCAGCAAGAGGACAGGGACCCATGGCTACACCTTC. Translating gives CASSKRTGTHGYTF.

The chain uses TRBV24-1 and TRBJ1-1, with D tentatively TRBD1 (6 bases). The CDR3 extends over 13 amino acids. V lost 10 bases and J lost 4, with 15 bases in between. In germline, CDR1 is KGHDR, CDR2 SFDVKD. The CDR3 spells CATSLGRGTEAFF. Written as DNA, the CDR3 is TGTGCCACTTCCCTCGGCAGGGGCACTGAAGCTTTCTTT.